Listed below are T cell receptor beta chains from one sample, sequenced in a study of T cells in Graves' hyperthyroidism and ophthalmopathy. MiXCR was run by TCRdb on the multiplex PCR reads, yielding one entry per CDR3 protein. The sample holds around 300,000 distinct CDR3 sequences, approximately 15% seen once. Sequenced sample: blood. The receptors were sampled from a woman aged 40 to 50 with Graves' ophthalmopathy. CDR3s include the opening cysteine and the closing phenylalanine or tryptophan. D genes are given only for firm matches. Clone size is stated in some rows and not others, as once, few, many or a class when expanded.

d_call,v_call,j_call,clone_size,cdr3_aa,cdr3_nt
NA,TRBV24-1,TRBJ1-1,many,CATSAYGDTEAFF,TGTGCCACCAGTGCCTACGGGGACACTGAAGCTTTCTTT
NA,TRBV10-2,TRBJ1-2,many,CASSEQGPYGYTF,TGCGCCAGCTCCGAACAGGGACCCTATGGCTACACCTTC
NA,TRBV6-1,TRBJ1-2,many,CASSEGLRYGYTF,TGTGCCAGCAGTGAAGGACTGCGATATGGCTACACCTTC
TRBD1,TRBV11-3,TRBJ2-2,NA,CASSSTGTVAGELFF,TGTGCCAGCAGCTCGACCGGGACAGTTGCCGGGGAGCTGTTTTTT
TRBD2,TRBV19,TRBJ2-5,many,CASSMQVAGLGETQYF,TGTGCCAGTAGTATGCAGGTAGCGGGGTTAGGTGAGACCCAGTACTTC
TRBD2,TRBV20-1,TRBJ2-7,many,CSAGRASGSSEQYF,TGCAGTGCTGGTCGGGCTAGCGGGAGTTCCGAGCAGTACTTC
NA,TRBV7-9,TRBJ1-1,many,CASFRGAGDHTEAFF,TGTGCCAGCTTTAGGGGTGCGGGGGACCACACTGAAGCTTTCTTT
TRBD1,TRBV20-1,TRBJ1-1,few,CSATTDRGRTEAFF,TGCAGTGCTACTACCGACAGGGGGCGGACTGAAGCTTTCTTT
TRBD2,TRBV13,TRBJ2-7,few,CASSSSGRTYEQYF,TGTGCCAGCAGCTCCAGCGGGAGGACCTACGAGCAGTACTTC
NA,TRBV12-3/TRBV12-4,TRBJ2-1,many,CASSPPTEGYNEQFF,TGTGCCAGCAGTCCCCCCACGGAGGGCTACAATGAGCAGTTCTTC
TRBD1,TRBV12-3/TRBV12-4,TRBJ1-1,many,CASTWTGNTEAFF,TGTGCCAGCACCTGGACAGGGAACACTGAAGCTTTCTTT
NA,TRBV11-2,TRBJ2-1,many,CASSLDWRVLYNEQFF,TGTGCCAGCAGCTTAGATTGGCGGGTCCTTTACAATGAGCAGTTCTTC
NA,TRBV7-9,TRBJ2-5,many,CASRGGKDQETQYF,TGTGCCAGCAGGGGGGGCAAAGATCAAGAGACCCAGTACTTC
TRBD2,TRBV7-9,TRBJ2-1,few,CASGFWGGNEQFF,TGTGCCAGCGGGTTCTGGGGGGGCAATGAGCAGTTCTTC
NA,TRBV28,TRBJ2-5,many,CASRIQETQYF,TGTGCCAGCAGAATTCAAGAGACCCAGTACTTC
TRBD2,TRBV5-6,TRBJ2-5,NA,CASSLVGLAGGQETQYF,TGTGCCAGCAGCTTGGTTGGTCTAGCGGGGGGACAAGAGACCCAGTACTTC